Presented here are 15 T cell receptor beta chains from one specimen sequenced in a study of blood T cell repertoires in COVID-19. Sequencing was performed with immunoSEQ multiplex PCR; in TCRdb, only in-frame clones are kept and a portion is missing. The sample lists roughly 280,000 clones, less than 85% occurring once. The sequencing sample was made of peripheral blood. The receptors were gathered from a man in his sixties who had recovered from COVID-19.

V usage is TRBV5-6 and J usage is TRBJ1-2; possible D gene TRBD1, 6 bases. Germline lookup yields CDR1 SGHDT and CDR2 YYEEEE. The V and J ends lost 1 base and 4 bases respectively, with 11 bases between them. CDR3 length equals 14 residues. The CDR3 nucleotides are TGTGCCAGCAGCTTGCCAGGGGACCCCTATGGCTACACCTTC. This gives the protein CASSLPGDPYGYTF.

The rearrangement joins TRBV6-6 to TRBJ1-1, with TRBD1 identical over 12 bases. Trimming removed 6 bases from V and 5 bases from J; junction bases left unmatched: 10. The CDR3 sequence is 16 residues long. Germline V gives CDR1 MNHNY, CDR2 SVGAGI (reference sequence). The CDR3 bases are TGTGCCAGCAGCCAGATTAGGGACAGGGGGCGTACTGAAGCTTTCTTT. This translates into CASSQIRDRGRTEAFF.

This clone occurred once. This chain links TRBV7-9 with TRBJ1-2; D is possibly TRBD1 (5 bases). Per the germline V gene, CDR1 is SEHNR and CDR2 is FQNEAQ (reference sequence). Trimming stripped 3 bases from V and 4 bases from J, with 15 bases between. The CDR3 runs 15 residues. The DNA of the CDR3 is TGTGCCAGCAGCTTCTTCGGGACTCCGGTCTATGGCTACACCTTC. As protein: CASSFFGTPVYGYTF.

The chain joins TRBV3-1 (or the pseudogene TRBV3-2) to TRBJ1-6, with 8 bases aligning to TRBD1. Germline loops: CDR1 LGHDT, CDR2 YNNKEL (reference sequence). The CDR3 loop spans 15 amino acids. V shed 0 bases and J 6 bases; nucleotides not matched to a gene: 1. DNA of the CDR3: TGTGCCAGCAGCCAAGAGCAGGGGGCTAATTCACCCCTCCACTTT. Protein product: CASSQEQGANSPLHF.

The chain is built from TRBV28 and TRBJ2-7; the D gene is possibly TRBD2 (7 bases). The CDR3 runs 12 residues. The V end lost 6 bases, the J end lost 7 bases, and 13 bases lay between the germline ends. Germline assignment: CDR1 MDHEN and CDR2 SYDVKM. CDR3 residues: CASREGGLEQYF. The CDR3 DNA sequence: TGTGCCAGCAGGGAGGGGGGGCTGGAGCAGTACTTC.

The chain employs TRBV7-8 and TRBJ1-2, with 8 bases lining up with TRBD1. The ends lost 0 bases at V and 4 bases at J; junction bases unmatched: 7. The CDR3 sequence is 16 residues long. CDR1 and CDR2 (germline): SGHVS, FQNEAQ. Written as DNA, the CDR3 is TGTGCCAGCAGCTTAGCTCAGGGGGCTGGGGTCTATGGCTACACCTTC. Amino acid sequence: CASSLAQGAGVYGYTF.

This clone was counted a single time. The rearrangement links TRBV5-1 to TRBJ2-1; D ambiguous. CDR1 and CDR2 (germline): SGHRS, YFSETQ. This CDR3 is 15 amino acids long. V lost 4 bases and J lost 1, with 12 bases in between. The CDR3 sequence is CASSAPSDSYNEQFF. The CDR3 DNA sequence: TGCGCCAGCAGCGCGCCCAGCGATTCCTACAATGAGCAGTTCTTC.

The V gene is TRBV5-1, the J gene TRBJ1-1, with unresolved D. The germline CDR1 and CDR2 sequences are SGHRS and YFSETQ. The CDR3 has 13 amino acids. The V and J ends lost 4 bases and 7 bases respectively, with 14 bases between them. For the CDR3, the DNA is TGCGCCAGCAGCCGGACCGAGGGCTTTGAAGCTTTCTTT. Amino acids: CASSRTEGFEAFF.

V gene TRBV7-2 combines with J gene TRBJ2-1; TRBD2 matches 7 bases. The CDR3 loop spans 13 amino acids. CDR1 and CDR2 (germline): SGHTA, FQGNSA. J gave up 10 bases and V 0 bases, and 3 bases lay outside the gene matches. This chain's CDR3 is CASSLAGGREQFF. The CDR3 nucleotides read TGTGCCAGCAGCTTAGCGGGGGGGAGGGAGCAGTTCTTC.

This clone was picked up a small number of times. The rearrangement joins TRBV30 to TRBJ2-3; 8 bases match TRBD2. The CDR3 sequence is 12 residues long. V dropped 5 bases and J dropped 4; count of bases not matched to a gene: 2. The V gene's germline CDR1 is GTSNPN and CDR2 SVGIG (reference sequence). The chain's CDR3 is CAWAGLADTQYF. The CDR3 DNA reads TGTGCCTGGGCGGGACTAGCAGATACGCAGTATTTT.

The chain employs TRBV6-2 or TRBV6-3 and TRBJ2-5; a possible D gene is TRBD2 (6 bases). V lost 5 bases and J 5 bases, leaving 18 bases between the germline ends. The CDR3 runs 15 residues. Germline V gene lookup returns CDR1 MNHEY and CDR2 SVGEGT. Here the CDR3 DNA reads TGTGCCAGCAGTGACGGGACTCGCAATAGGGAGACCCAGTACTTC. This codes for CASSDGTRNRETQYF.

The V and J genes are TRBV4-1 and TRBJ2-3; TRBD2 aligns across 11 bases. This CDR3 region has 15 residues. CDR1 and CDR2 (germline): MGHRA, YSYEKL. The trim removed 3 bases at V and 2 bases at J, leaving 1 base unmatched. CDR3 amino acids: CASSQGLAATDTQYF. CDR3 in DNA: TGCGCCAGCAGCCAGGGACTAGCGGCCACAGATACGCAGTATTTT.

The chain recombines TRBV18 with TRBJ2-7; 9 bases fit TRBD1. The trim removed 5 bases at V and 3 bases at J, leaving 8 bases unmatched. Germline loops: CDR1 KGHSH, CDR2 LQKENI. The CDR3 totals 15 residues. CDR3 sequence reads: CASSSDGTGFYEQYF. The CDR3, as DNA: TGTGCCAGCTCATCCGACGGGACAGGGTTCTACGAGCAGTACTTC.

The chain employs TRBV2 and TRBJ2-1; 13 nucleotides agree with TRBD2. Germline V gene sequence: CDR1 SNHLY, CDR2 FYNNEI. This CDR3 is built from 15 residues. V lost 4 bases and J lost 8; bases outside the gene matches: 5. For the CDR3, the DNA is TGTGCCAGCAGTGGAACGGGACTAGCGGGGTATGAGCAGTTCTTC. This gives the protein CASSGTGLAGYEQFF.

This chain uses TRBV7-9 with TRBJ2-5; no firm D call. CDR1 and CDR2 from the germline V gene are SEHNR and FQNEAQ (reference sequence). Deletions cut 3 bases from V and 5 bases from J, with 7 bases between. The CDR3 has 12 residues. Here the CDR3 reads CASSFVSETQYF. The CDR3 DNA reads TGTGCCAGCAGCTTCGTTTCGGAGACCCAGTACTTC.